A selection of T cell receptor beta chains follows, all from one sample in a study of OX40 agonist ivuxolimab in advanced cancers. TCRdb's copy holds only in-frame clones and misses some; the assay was immunoSEQ multiplex PCR. The table shows fewer than 140,000 clones, with 90% occurring only once. The sequenced sample was CD4+ or CD8+ T cells sorted from blood, obtained in a trial of the OX40 agonist ivuxolimab. The source of these receptors is an adult with an advanced solid tumor such as melanoma, head and neck, liver or kidney cancer. The CDR3 runs from the conserved cysteine through the conserved F or W. The D gene is left open where the match is weak. Expanded clones are given a class, and other clones once, few, many or no size at all.

j_gene: TRBJ2-5
d_gene: .
v_gene: TRBV19
abundance: .
CDR3nt: TGTGCCAGTGGACCCTACGCGGGGGCGCAAGAGACCCAGTACTTC
CDR3aa: CASGPYAGAQETQYF

j_gene: TRBJ1-5
d_gene: .
v_gene: TRBV2
abundance: few
CDR3nt: TGTGCCAGCAGCAGGTACGGCAATCAGCCCCAGCATTTT
CDR3aa: CASSRYGNQPQHF

j_gene: TRBJ2-7
d_gene: .
v_gene: TRBV2
abundance: once
CDR3nt: TGTGCCAGCCGAGGGGACAACTCCTACGAGCAGTACTTC
CDR3aa: CASRGDNSYEQYF

j_gene: TRBJ2-7
d_gene: TRBD1
v_gene: TRBV4-3
abundance: .
CDR3nt: TGCGCCAGCAGCCGAGAACAGGGGTCCACCTACGAGCAGTACTTC
CDR3aa: CASSREQGSTYEQYF

j_gene: TRBJ2-5
d_gene: .
v_gene: TRBV6-5
abundance: .
CDR3nt: TGTGCCAGCAGTCAAGGGGAGACCCAGTACTTC
CDR3aa: CASSQGETQYF

j_gene: TRBJ2-7
d_gene: .
v_gene: TRBV5-1
abundance: .
CDR3nt: TGCGCCAGCAGCTATGCGTACGAGCAGTACTTC
CDR3aa: CASSYAYEQYF

j_gene: TRBJ2-5
d_gene: .
v_gene: TRBV11-2
abundance: .
CDR3nt: TGTGCCAGCAGCTTAGATCTGGGGGGATTAGAGACCCAGTACTTC
CDR3aa: CASSLDLGGLETQYF

j_gene: TRBJ1-3
d_gene: .
v_gene: TRBV28
abundance: .
CDR3nt: TGTGCCAGCAGTTCTTCCGATCTCTCTGGAAACACCATATATTTT
CDR3aa: CASSSSDLSGNTIYF

j_gene: TRBJ1-1
d_gene: .
v_gene: TRBV28
abundance: .
CDR3nt: TGTGCCAGCAGTTTTGTAAGTGAAGCTTTCTTT
CDR3aa: CASSFVSEAFF

j_gene: TRBJ1-5
d_gene: .
v_gene: TRBV6-1
abundance: .
CDR3nt: TGTGCCAGCAAACAGGATGGAGGGCAGCCCCAGCATTTT
CDR3aa: CASKQDGGQPQHF

j_gene: TRBJ2-7
d_gene: .
v_gene: TRBV28
abundance: .
CDR3nt: TGTGCCAGCAGTTTAACCCTCGAGCAGTACTTC
CDR3aa: CASSLTLEQYF

j_gene: TRBJ2-7
d_gene: .
v_gene: TRBV29-1
abundance: .
CDR3nt: TGCAGCGTGGGTAGGGGCTCCTACGAGCAGTACTTC
CDR3aa: CSVGRGSYEQYF

j_gene: TRBJ2-1
d_gene: .
v_gene: TRBV6-5
abundance: .
CDR3nt: TGTGCCAGCAGTTACTCACATGAGCAGTTCTTC
CDR3aa: CASSYSHEQFF

j_gene: TRBJ2-1
d_gene: TRBD2
v_gene: TRBV5-6
abundance: .
CDR3nt: TGTGCCAGCAGCTTGGGGACTAGCGTCCACAATGAGCAGTTCTTC
CDR3aa: CASSLGTSVHNEQFF

j_gene: TRBJ1-3
d_gene: .
v_gene: TRBV2
abundance: .
CDR3nt: TGTGCCAGCGGGGGGGCCCTCTCTGGAAACACCATATATTTT
CDR3aa: CASGGALSGNTIYF

j_gene: TRBJ2-6
d_gene: TRBD1
v_gene: TRBV7-2
abundance: .
CDR3nt: TGTGCCAGCAGCCAACGGACAGGGGGCTATGGGGCCAACGTCCTGACTTTC
CDR3aa: CASSQRTGGYGANVLTF

j_gene: TRBJ2-1
d_gene: TRBD1
v_gene: TRBV28
abundance: .
CDR3nt: TGTGCCAGTCAGGGTTTGGGACAGGGGGCATTCAATGAGCAGTTCTTC
CDR3aa: CASQGLGQGAFNEQFF

j_gene: TRBJ2-7
d_gene: TRBD2
v_gene: TRBV10-3
abundance: .
CDR3nt: TGTGCCATCAGTCCGGGACTAGCGGGGGTCCGGGGGTACGAGCAGTACTTC
CDR3aa: CAISPGLAGVRGYEQYF

j_gene: TRBJ1-2
d_gene: TRBD1
v_gene: TRBV7-2
abundance: .
CDR3nt: TGTGCCAGCAGCTTAGCGGGGGAGGGGGCTGGCTATGGCTACACCTTC
CDR3aa: CASSLAGEGAGYGYTF

j_gene: TRBJ1-1
d_gene: .
v_gene: TRBV30
abundance: .
CDR3nt: TGTGCCTGGAGTGTGGCACCCGCGAACACTGAAGCTTTCTTT
CDR3aa: CAWSVAPANTEAFF